This TCR beta chain stems from a study of blood T cells in healthy people across ages. This clonotype turned up a few times. Through a sample-barcoded 5' primer and a J-beta primer mix, a second PCR was run for about 6 to 12 cycles. Each CDR3 protein is one row after TCRdb ran MiXCR on the 5' RACE reads. The sample has more than 700,000 distinct CDR3 sequences; 40% to 65% are singletons. CDR1 and CDR2 from the germline V gene are MNHNS and SASEGT. Trimming stripped 7 bases from V and 3 bases from J, with 16 bases between. This CDR3 comprises 15 residues. Sequencing used blood. J is TRBJ1-5 and V is TRBV6-1; a weak D match, TRBD1 (6 bases). This TCR derives from an elderly man in good health. The CDR3 here is CASTPQDRINQPQHF. The CDR3 region has the DNA TGTGCCAGCACCCCACAGGACAGAATCAATCAGCCCCAGCATTTT.